At least ten counts were recorded for the clone carrying this T cell receptor beta chain. Its antigen is as yet unknown. This sample stems from a study of T-cell reconstitution after alpha-beta-depleted transplantation in children. Looked up from germline, CDR1 is DFQATT and CDR2 is SNEGSKA (reference sequence). V lost 7 bases and J 3 bases, leaving 20 bases between the germline ends. The CDR3 is made up of 15 amino acids. The study, taken as a whole, reports: Most T-cell counts and diversity one year after the transplant came from T cells that were newly produced. Some patients' high day-60 TCRbeta diversity was attributed to recipient cells surviving conditioning. There were reportedly several hundred expanded graft clones from which alpha-beta T cells came about two months after transplant.

Preparation of the TCRbeta library involved a method that used unique molecular identifiers. One entry per CDR3 protein, called by TCRdb with MiXCR from the PCR reads. The sample gives about 120,000 distinct CDR3 sequences, more than 20% of which show up once; about 10% is in the top ten. This TCR derives from a male patient aged 2 to 10 who had a stem cell transplant for chronic granulomatous disease, so the T cells may come from the graft donor. The sequencing used PBMCs, mostly from graft donor cells, collected 180 days after TCRalphabeta/CD19-depleted stem cell transplant. The J gene is TRBJ2-3, the V gene TRBV20-1, with D maybe TRBD2 (5 bases). The CDR3 sequence is CSVTDQRAATDTQYF. The CDR3 DNA follows: TGCAGTGTTACCGACCAACGAGCGGCGACAGATACGCAGTATTTT.